This T cell receptor (beta chain) was identified in a study of cytomegalovirus exposure and HLA in healthy donors. As for the study in general: An earlier analysis identified 120 million or so unique TCR beta sequences in about 179 million T cells.

13 Jbeta primers and 60 Vbeta primers were used for the PCR. TCRdb's table, derived via immunoSEQ multiplex PCR, lists solely in-frame clones and lacks some. Among 200,000 to 250,000 clones, about 84% were seen once, and the ten largest hold around 1.2%. As for this clone: Its specificity is unknown.

The V and J ends lost 6 bases and 2 bases, in that order; junction bases with no gene match: 5. The germline gives CDR1 MNHNS, CDR2 SASEGT. This CDR3 contains 14 residues. Study-wide findings and caveats: Presence/absence analyses rested on an assumption that sequencing depth was roughly uniform across donors. Common viral pathogens seemed, in a later analysis, to connect with several of the most significant clusters.

The chain uses TRBV6-1 and TRBJ2-5; 8 nucleotides align to TRBD1. The TCR originated in a human donor in good health. Material: PBMCs. The CDR3 here is CASSLDRVQETQYF. Written as DNA, the CDR3 is TGTGCCAGCAGCTTGGACAGGGTTCAAGAGACCCAGTACTTC.